Presented here are 24 T cell receptor beta chains from one specimen sequenced in a study of cytomegalovirus exposure and HLA in healthy donors. In the PCR, 60 Vbeta and 13 Jbeta primers were used. Profiled with immunoSEQ multiplex PCR; TCRdb holds only in-frame clones, not every one. Its table records about 170,000 clones. The specimen was PBMCs. The receptors here all came from a woman aged 60-70 years in good health and CMV-seronegative.

The V and J genes are TRBV2 and TRBJ2-1, with 10 bases lining up with TRBD2. Germline CDR1 reads SNHLY; CDR2 reads FYNNEI. The J segment lost 4 bases and the V segment lost 8 bases, leaving 8 bases of the junction unmatched. The CDR3 totals 15 residues. The CDR3 DNA sequence: TGTGCCAGCGTTATTAGCGGGGGGATGTACAATGAGCAGTTCTTC. Translating gives CASVISGGMYNEQFF.

The chain has TRBV4-1 and TRBJ1-4; D not certain. Deletions cut 1 base from V and 3 bases from J, with 15 bases between. Germline V gene lookup returns CDR1 MGHRA and CDR2 YSYEKL. The CDR3 sequence is 17 residues long. This CDR3 reads CASSQVLPPRPNEKLFF. The CDR3 DNA reads as TGCGCCAGCAGCCAAGTCCTACCCCCGAGGCCTAATGAAAAACTGTTTTTT.

The chain recombines TRBV28 with TRBJ1-2; D is unresolved. The V and J ends lost 7 bases and 3 bases respectively, with 6 bases between them. The CDR3 totals 11 residues. Germline CDR1 and CDR2: MDHEN and SYDVKM. CDR3 sequence: CASMQDYGYTF. The CDR3 bases are TGTGCCAGCATGCAGGACTATGGCTACACCTTC.

The chain is built from TRBV12-5 and TRBJ2-2; weak D call: TRBD2 (6 bases). This CDR3 is built from 15 residues. Germline V CDR1 and CDR2: LGHNT, FRNRAP. The V end was cut by 0 bases, the J end by 4 bases, with 9 bases between. The CDR3 is CASGLVRGITGELFF. CDR3 DNA: TGTGCTAGTGGTTTGGTACGGGGGATCACCGGGGAGCTGTTTTTT. Looking up the rest from reference TRBV12-5 and TRBJ2-2 gives the full variable domain: DARVTQTPRHKVTEMGQEVTMRCQPILGHNTVFWYRQTMMQGLELLAYFRNRAPLDDSGMPKDRFSAEMPDATLATLKIQPSEPRDSAVYFCASGLVRGITGELFFGEGSRLTVL.

The chain has TRBV7-2 and TRBJ1-5; maybe TRBD1 (5 bases). There are 19 residues in the CDR3. Germline loops: CDR1 SGHTA, CDR2 FQGNSA. Trimming removed 1 base from V and 4 bases from J, with 23 bases in between. CDR3 sequence (DNA): TGTGCCAGCAGCTTAGAATCTTTGGTCGGCAGGGCAACGAATCAGCCCCAGCATTTT. Translated, it gives CASSLESLVGRATNQPQHF.

The chain employs TRBV14 and TRBJ2-3, with D maybe TRBD2 (5 bases). Germline-derived CDR1 and CDR2 are SGHDN and FVKESK. With 4 bases removed from V and 0 bases from J, the gap between germline ends came to 17 bases. CDR3 length: 17 residues. The CDR3 sequence is CASSPHGLARSTDTQYF. The CDR3 coding sequence is TGTGCCAGCAGCCCGCACGGCCTAGCTCGAAGCACAGATACGCAGTATTTT.

The chain carries TRBV7-7 and TRBJ1-1; the match to TRBD1 covers 7 bases. The CDR3 sequence is 13 residues long. J lost 6 bases, V lost 5 bases, and 6 bases had no gene match. The germline V gene encodes CDR1 SSHAT and CDR2 FNYEAQ (reference sequence). The CDR3 protein is CASSPIGQAEAFF. The DNA for the CDR3 is TGTGCCAGCAGCCCGATAGGACAGGCTGAAGCTTTCTTT.

The gene calls are TRBV7-9 and TRBJ2-7; TRBD1 agrees at 7 bases. The CDR3 length is 16 residues. The junction had 13 bases not matched to a gene; V was cut back by 5 bases and J by 3 bases. CDR1 SEHNR and CDR2 FQNEAQ come from the germline V gene (reference sequence). This CDR3 reads CASSPRAAQGVYEQYF. CDR3 coding DNA: TGTGCCAGCAGCCCTAGGGCGGCGCAGGGGGTCTACGAGCAGTACTTC.

This rearrangement joins TRBV6-5 to TRBJ1-2; the D is unclear. CDR3 length equals 15 residues. V lost 0 bases to trimming and J lost 7 bases, with 15 bases between them. Germline V gene lookup returns CDR1 MNHEY and CDR2 SVGAGI. The CDR3 DNA sequence: TGTGCCAGCAGTTACTCGGAGGGTTCGGCCTCTGGCTACACCTTC. Translation gives CASSYSEGSASGYTF.

The rearrangement links TRBV6-1 to TRBJ2-7, with D maybe TRBD2 (6 bases). CDR1 and CDR2 (germline): MNHNS, SASEGT. V was clipped by 6 bases and J by 9 bases, with 12 bases between them. The CDR3 length is 11 residues. Written as DNA, the CDR3 is TGTGCCAGCAGCCCGGGCGGGGTGCAGTACTTC. Translated: CASSPGGVQYF.

This chain uses TRBV2 with TRBJ2-3, with 7 positions matching TRBD2. The trim removed 8 bases at V and 1 base at J, leaving 6 bases unmatched. Germline CDR1 SNHLY, CDR2 FYNNEI. The CDR3 is made up of 14 amino acids. CDR3 coding DNA: TGTGCCAGCGTCCCACGGGGGGGCACAGATACGCAGTATTTT. This gives the protein CASVPRGGTDTQYF.

V is TRBV7-9 and J is TRBJ2-1; D is undetermined. Trimming cost V 1 base and J 0 bases, with 7 bases left between them. CDR3 length: 15 residues. Germline assignment: CDR1 SEHNR and CDR2 FQNEAQ (reference sequence). CDR3 in DNA: TGTGCCAGCAGCTTAGACGGTAGCTCCTACAATGAGCAGTTCTTC. Residues: CASSLDGSSYNEQFF.

The chain combines TRBV6-6 with TRBJ2-1, with 7 bases aligning to TRBD2. The CDR3 has 14 amino acids. Germline CDR1 reads MNHNY; CDR2 reads SVGAGI (reference sequence). CDR3 protein: CAVQDGGSRYEQFF. The CDR3 region has the DNA TGTGCTGTACAAGATGGCGGGAGTAGGTATGAGCAGTTCTTC.

The chain is built from TRBV5-8 and TRBJ2-1; maybe TRBD2 (6 bases). This CDR3 is built from 16 residues. Trimming removed 2 bases from V and 4 bases from J, with 16 bases in between. In germline, CDR1 is SGHTS, CDR2 YDEGEE. In DNA form, the CDR3 reads TGTGCCAGCAGCTTCTTCTCCGGGGGTCGGTACAATGAGCAGTTCTTC. Translation: CASSFFSGGRYNEQFF.

V gene TRBV7-2 combines with J gene TRBJ1-6; no firm D call. Trimming took 6 bases from V and 1 from J, leaving 10 bases between them. The CDR3 is 15 amino acids. From germline, CDR1 is SGHTA and CDR2 FQGNSA. The CDR3 DNA reads TGTGCCAGCAGGCCACCGGGATCCTATAATTCACCCCTCCACTTT. This gives the protein CASRPPGSYNSPLHF. Filled out from reference TRBV7-2 and TRBJ1-6, the complete variable domain reads GAGVSQSPSNKVTEKGKDVELRCDPISGHTALYWYRQSLGQGLEFLIYFQGNSAPDKSGLPSDRFSAERTGGSVSTLTIQRTQQEDSAVYLCASRPPGSYNSPLHFGNGTRLTVT.

The gene calls are TRBV6-1 and TRBJ1-5, with 8 bases fitting TRBD1. Germline CDR1 is MNHNS and CDR2 is SASEGT. V gave up 4 bases and J gave up 1 base; unmatched junction bases: 18. The CDR3 has 20 amino acids. In DNA form, the CDR3 reads TGTGCCAGCAGTGGAGGTTCGGGACAGGTGGGGAGAAGGAGCAATCAGCCCCAGCATTTT. Translation gives CASSGGSGQVGRRSNQPQHF.

The chain uses TRBV5-1 and TRBJ1-1; possible D gene TRBD1, 5 bases. V lost 1 base to trimming and J lost 5 bases, with 12 bases between them. Germline V gives CDR1 SGHRS, CDR2 YFSETQ. The CDR3 covers 14 residues. The CDR3: CASSLWQGGTEAFF. DNA for the CDR3: TGCGCCAGCAGCTTGTGGCAGGGAGGTACTGAAGCTTTCTTT.

CDR3 sequence: CASSSGPEYEQYF. The CDR3 DNA reads as TGTGCCAGCAGCTCCGGTCCCGAATACGAGCAGTACTTC. The chain is built from TRBV11-1 and TRBJ2-7; D ambiguous. Germline CDR1 SGHAT, CDR2 FQDESV (reference sequence). The CDR3 is 13 residues long. V lost 4 bases and J 4 bases, leaving 11 bases between the germline ends.

The chain uses TRBV12-5 and TRBJ2-5; possibly TRBD2 for D (6 bases). V lost 6 bases to trimming and J lost 5 bases, with 19 bases between them. The CDR3 spans 15 residues. Germline CDR1 reads LGHNT; CDR2 reads FRNRAP. In DNA form, the CDR3 reads TGTGCTAGTGGCCATAGTCAGGGAGGTAGGGAGACCCAGTACTTC. It translates to CASGHSQGGRETQYF.

V and J are TRBV11-3 and TRBJ1-1, with a tentative D call TRBD1 (6 bases). V was pared by 7 bases and J by 6 bases, with 12 bases between. This CDR3 has 12 amino acids. The germline gives CDR1 SGHNT, CDR2 YENEEA. The CDR3 DNA reads as TGTGCCAGCAAGGGGGGGGGCCCTGAAGCTTTCTTT. Its protein product is CASKGGGPEAFF.

Here the CDR3 DNA reads TGTGCCAGCAGCTTACTCCCCGAATACGAGCAGTACTTC. Translation gives CASSLLPEYEQYF. The chain links TRBV7-3 to TRBJ2-5; D call uncertain. The J call could be wrong; TRBJ2-7 is a better fit for the DNA end. This CDR3 has 13 amino acids. Germline-derived CDR1 and CDR2 are SGHTA and FQGTGA.

The V gene is TRBV5-1, the J gene TRBJ2-1; D perhaps matches TRBD2 (5 bases). V lost 4 bases to trimming and J lost 3 bases, with 14 bases between them. From germline, CDR1 is SGHRS and CDR2 YFSETQ. The CDR3 is 15 residues long. DNA of the CDR3: TGCGCCAGCAGCCAAGGACTTGAACGCTACAATGAGCAGTTCTTC. Translated: CASSQGLERYNEQFF.

This rearrangement joins TRBV29-1 to TRBJ2-3; D possibly corresponds to TRBD1 (6 bases). CDR1 SQVTM and CDR2 ANQGSEA come from the germline V gene. This CDR3 has 12 amino acids. V was trimmed by 3 bases and J by 4 bases, leaving 8 bases between them. The CDR3 coding sequence is TGCAGCGTTGATGGGGGCCCAGATACGCAGTATTTT. Encoded protein: CSVDGGPDTQYF.

CDR3 sequence: CASSSRGGVSSYEQYF. DNA for the CDR3: TGTGCCAGCAGCTCCCGAGGGGGGGTGAGCTCCTACGAGCAGTACTTC. This chain uses TRBV7-8 with TRBJ2-7; D perhaps matches TRBD2 (7 bases). This CDR3 comprises 16 residues. Trimming stripped 4 bases from V and 0 bases from J, with 16 bases between. Germline CDR1 reads SGHVS; CDR2 reads FQNEAQ.